One sample yielded the 27 T cell receptor beta chains listed below, sequenced in a study of blood T cell repertoires in COVID-19. Some clones are missing from TCRdb's copy, which holds only in-frame ones; the method was immunoSEQ multiplex PCR. Of about 130,000 clones listed, approximately 86% were seen once; the top ten hold approximately 2.2%. The sequenced material came from PBMCs or T cells enriched from blood (not recorded which). These receptors were obtained from a woman in her fifties or sixties who had recovered from COVID-19.

V gene TRBV9 combines with J gene TRBJ2-1, with 9 positions matching TRBD1. Per germline, CDR1 SGDLS and CDR2 YYNGEE. The ends lost 0 bases at V and 11 bases at J; junction bases unmatched: 3. The length of the CDR3 is 13 residues. This CDR3 reads CASSVGDRVKQFF. In nucleotides, the CDR3 is TGTGCCAGCAGCGTAGGGGACAGGGTTAAGCAGTTCTTC.

The chain combines TRBV2 with TRBJ2-1; 9 positions match TRBD1. V lost 6 bases and J lost 1; bases outside the gene matches: 4. The CDR3 is made up of 15 amino acids. Germline lookup yields CDR1 SNHLY and CDR2 FYNNEI. CDR3 coding DNA: TGTGCCAGCAGCCCAGACAGGGGGTCCTACAATGAGCAGTTCTTC. It yields the protein CASSPDRGSYNEQFF.

The chain recombines TRBV19 with TRBJ2-7, with TRBD2 as a possible D gene (5 bases). Trimming shortened V by 3 bases and J by 3 bases, and 9 bases separated the two germline ends. In germline, CDR1 is LNHDA, CDR2 SQIVND (reference sequence). The CDR3 extends over 13 amino acids. The CDR3 DNA reads TGTGCCAGTAGTATTCCCGGGAACTACGAGCAGTACTTC. Translated: CASSIPGNYEQYF.

This sequence joins TRBV7-2 and TRBJ2-1; no clear D gene. V was clipped by 1 base and J by 0 bases, with 10 bases between them. CDR1 and CDR2 from the germline V gene are SGHTA and FQGNSA. The CDR3 covers 16 residues. The CDR3, as DNA: TGTGCCAGCAGCTTAGGGAGTCTCCGCTCCTACAATGAGCAGTTCTTC. This translates into CASSLGSLRSYNEQFF.

The chain combines TRBV25-1 with TRBJ2-5, with D maybe TRBD1 (6 bases). V was clipped by 2 bases and J by 1 base, with 11 bases between them. Germline loops: CDR1 MGHDK, CDR2 SYGVNS. The CDR3 totals 15 residues. The CDR3, as DNA: TGTGCCAGCAGTGAACCGGGACAACTCCAAGAGACCCAGTACTTC. The encoded protein is CASSEPGQLQETQYF.

J is TRBJ1-3 and V is TRBV30; 9 bases map to TRBD1. CDR1 is GTSNPN and CDR2 is SVGIG in the germline V gene (reference sequence). With V trimmed by 6 bases and J by 0 bases, 3 bases remained unmatched. The CDR3 spans 14 residues. This CDR3 reads CACTGGHSGNTIYF. Here the CDR3 DNA reads TGTGCCTGTACAGGGGGCCACTCTGGAAACACCATATATTTT.

V is TRBV11-2 and J is TRBJ2-7; D ambiguous. Germline V gene sequence: CDR1 SGHAT, CDR2 FQNNGV. Between the trimmed V and J ends, which lost 0 bases and 3 bases, there was a span of 6 bases. The CDR3 has 13 residues. CDR3 protein: CASSLDLSYEQYF. The CDR3 nucleotides read TGTGCCAGCAGCTTAGATCTCAGCTACGAGCAGTACTTC.

This chain links TRBV6-2 or TRBV6-3 with TRBJ2-7, with D possibly matching TRBD1 (6 bases). V was clipped by 3 bases and J by 2 bases, with 11 bases between them. CDR3 length: 14 amino acids. Germline CDR1 and CDR2: MNHEY and SVGEGT. The CDR3 reads CASSYGQGTYEQYF. The CDR3 DNA is TGTGCCAGCAGTTATGGGCAGGGGACCTACGAGCAGTACTTC.

This chain links TRBV20-1 with TRBJ2-1; D ambiguous. The CDR3 is 11 amino acids. The germline V and J ends were trimmed by 0 bases and 12 bases, with 9 bases remaining between them. Looked up from germline, CDR1 is DFQATT and CDR2 is SNEGSKA (reference sequence). The CDR3 here is CSARDPPSQFF. CDR3 bases: TGCAGTGCTAGAGATCCCCCCTCGCAGTTCTTC.

The sample holds a few counts of this clone. The V gene is TRBV5-1, the J gene TRBJ1-2; 9 positions match TRBD1. This CDR3 is built from 14 residues. Per germline, CDR1 SGHRS and CDR2 YFSETQ. The V and J ends lost 4 bases and 10 bases, in that order; junction bases with no gene match: 11. The DNA of the CDR3 is TGCGCCAGCAGCGAGGGGGACAGGGCGCGAGTCTACACCTTC. Translated: CASSEGDRARVYTF.

This clone was detected a few times. V gene TRBV5-1 combines with J gene TRBJ1-6, with D maybe TRBD1 (5 bases). This CDR3 contains 15 residues. The V end was cut by 0 bases, the J end by 5 bases, with 9 bases between. CDR1 SGHRS and CDR2 YFSETQ come from the germline V gene. The CDR3 loop is CASSLGQLNNSPLHF. Written as DNA, the CDR3 is TGCGCCAGCAGCTTGGGACAGTTAAATAATTCACCCCTCCACTTT.

The chain has TRBV13 and TRBJ2-3, with 9 positions matching TRBD2. The V gene's germline CDR1 is PRHDT and CDR2 FYEKMQ (reference sequence). The CDR3 sequence is 16 residues long. The ends lost 2 bases at V and 3 bases at J; junction bases unmatched: 6. The CDR3 nucleotides read TGTGCCAGCAGCTTACGCGCGGGGGGGCCGACAGATACGCAGTATTTT. This encodes CASSLRAGGPTDTQYF.

In this sample, this clone turned up once. CDR3 sequence: CASSEAMYYNEQFF. DNA of the CDR3: TGTGCCAGCAGTGAAGCAATGTACTACAATGAGCAGTTCTTC. V and J are TRBV6-1 and TRBJ2-1, with D unresolved. The CDR3 runs 14 residues. Trimming stripped 0 bases from V and 3 bases from J, with 6 bases between. CDR1 MNHNS and CDR2 SASEGT come from the germline V gene.

The V call is TRBV27, the J call TRBJ2-7; 10 bases map to TRBD1. The CDR3 loop spans 13 amino acids. CDR1 is MNHEY and CDR2 is SMNVEV in the germline V gene (reference sequence). Unmatched junction bases numbered 4, after V lost 4 bases and J lost 7 bases. The CDR3 sequence is CASSSGDRGEQYF. In DNA form, the CDR3 reads TGTGCCAGCAGTTCGGGGGACAGGGGAGAGCAGTACTTC.

V gene TRBV27 combines with J gene TRBJ2-7; the D gene is possibly TRBD2 (5 bases). The CDR3 runs to 15 residues. In germline, CDR1 is MNHEY, CDR2 SMNVEV (reference sequence). V lost 3 bases to trimming and J lost 0 bases, with 12 bases between them. The DNA for the CDR3 is TGTGCCAGCAGTTTTCTTCCGGGAAGCTCCTACGAGCAGTACTTC. Translated: CASSFLPGSSYEQYF.

This rearrangement joins TRBV10-3 to TRBJ2-7; 13 bases agree with TRBD2. This CDR3 region has 17 residues. With V trimmed by 0 bases and J by 0 bases, 2 bases remained unmatched. The germline V gene encodes CDR1 ENHRY and CDR2 SYGVKD. CDR3 sequence reads: CAISESTSGGSSYEQYF. The CDR3, as DNA: TGTGCCATCAGTGAGTCGACTAGCGGGGGGAGCTCCTACGAGCAGTACTTC.

The rearrangement uses TRBV14 and TRBJ1-1; no clear D. Trimming took 2 bases from V and 1 from J, leaving 8 bases between them. This CDR3 contains 14 residues. In germline, CDR1 is SGHDN, CDR2 FVKESK. CDR3: CASSQTGPNTEAFF. CDR3 bases: TGTGCCAGCAGCCAAACGGGTCCGAACACTGAAGCTTTCTTT.

V gene TRBV7-2 combines with J gene TRBJ2-1; D is undetermined. Germline CDR1 reads SGHTA; CDR2 reads FQGNSA. The CDR3 contains 13 residues. Trimming cost V 1 base and J 7 bases, with 8 bases left between them. CDR3 protein: CASSLVLRNEQFF. As DNA, the CDR3 is TGTGCCAGCAGCTTAGTCCTGCGAAATGAGCAGTTCTTC.

The chain recombines TRBV5-8 with TRBJ1-4, with D possibly matching TRBD1 (6 bases). Deletions cut 4 bases from V and 0 bases from J, with 13 bases between. CDR1 and CDR2 (germline): SGHTS, YDEGEE. This CDR3 region has 16 residues. The CDR3 nucleotides are TGTGCCAGCAGCCCTGGGACACAGGCAACTAATGAAAAACTGTTTTTT. Amino acids: CASSPGTQATNEKLFF.

The chain has TRBV3-1 (or the pseudogene TRBV3-2) and TRBJ1-1, with D unclear. V was trimmed by 0 bases and J by 9 bases, leaving 8 bases between them. The CDR3 has 12 amino acids. The germline CDR1 and CDR2 sequences are LGHDT and YNNKEL (reference sequence). This CDR3 reads CASSQDRGKAFF. CDR3 nucleotides: TGTGCCAGCAGCCAAGATCGAGGGAAAGCTTTCTTT.

The count of this clone is one. The V gene is TRBV27, the J gene TRBJ2-7; 9 bases fit TRBD2. Germline lookup yields CDR1 MNHEY and CDR2 SMNVEV (reference sequence). This CDR3 contains 14 residues. The V segment lost 6 bases and the J segment 7 bases; nucleotides outside the gene matches: 10. CDR3 amino acids: CASSPFLAGNEQYF. The CDR3 region has the DNA TGTGCCAGCAGCCCCTTCCTAGCGGGGAATGAGCAGTACTTC.

The chain couples TRBV24-1 to TRBJ1-1; D is ambiguous. V lost 4 bases and J lost 6, with 17 bases in between. The CDR3 consists of 15 residues. In germline, CDR1 is KGHDR, CDR2 SFDVKD. The CDR3: CATSDFLSRGAEAFF. The CDR3 DNA sequence: TGTGCCACCAGTGACTTCCTCTCTCGCGGCGCTGAAGCTTTCTTT.

This clone was seen only once. This chain uses TRBV3-1 (or the pseudogene TRBV3-2) with TRBJ1-2, with TRBD1 identical over 7 bases. V shed 5 bases, J shed 4 bases, and the junction held 10 bases outside the gene matches. The CDR3 spans 15 residues. Germline V CDR1 and CDR2: LGHDT, YNNKEL (reference sequence). The CDR3 is CASSSPGQRLYGYTF. The CDR3 DNA sequence: TGTGCCAGCAGCTCGCCGGGACAGAGGCTCTATGGCTACACCTTC.

The chain combines TRBV7-8 with TRBJ1-2; TRBD1 agrees at 9 bases. CDR1 is SGHVS and CDR2 is FQNEAQ in the germline V gene. The CDR3 contains 13 residues. Germline trimming cut 1 base from V and 12 bases from J; bases unmatched to any gene: 6. The CDR3 bases are TGTGCCAGCAGCTTAGAAAGGACAGGGGAGAACACCTTC. Translating gives CASSLERTGENTF.

This rearrangement joins TRBV18 to TRBJ1-4; possibly TRBD1 for D (5 bases). V was clipped by 2 bases and J by 2 bases, with 12 bases between them. Germline lookup yields CDR1 KGHSH and CDR2 LQKENI. The CDR3 extends over 16 amino acids. The CDR3 spells CASSPAGPGTNEKLFF. CDR3 in DNA: TGTGCCAGCTCACCAGCGGGACCTGGGACTAATGAAAAACTGTTTTTT.

The V gene is TRBV5-4, the J gene TRBJ2-7; weak D call: TRBD1 (6 bases). Between the trimmed V and J ends, which lost 3 bases and 4 bases, there was a span of 17 bases. The V gene's germline CDR1 is SGHNT and CDR2 YYREEE (reference sequence). The CDR3 contains 15 residues. The DNA for the CDR3 is TGTGCCAGCAGCTGGGGTCGCGAGGGGGTTTACGAGCAGTACTTC. Translated, it gives CASSWGREGVYEQYF.

The rearrangement links TRBV5-6 to TRBJ1-6; the D gene is possibly TRBD1 (6 bases). The CDR3 loop spans 16 amino acids. In germline, CDR1 is SGHDT, CDR2 YYEEEE. The V end was cut by 3 bases, the J end by 9 bases, with 19 bases between. CDR3 sequence reads: CASSSQRNRVGSPLHF. The CDR3 DNA follows: TGTGCCAGCAGCTCACAGCGAAACAGGGTTGGTTCACCCCTCCACTTT. The whole variable domain, remainder taken from reference TRBV5-6 and TRBJ1-6, is DAGVTQSPTHLIKTRGQQVTLRCSPKSGHDTVSWYQQALGQGPQFIFQYYEEEERQRGNFPDRFSGHQFPNYSSELNVNALLLGDSALYLCASSSQRNRVGSPLHFGNGTRLTVT.